Below, 8 T cell receptor beta chains from the same sample are listed, as sequenced in a study of Ad26.COV2.S vaccination and SARS-CoV-2 variants. The treatment here: some 20 received Ad26.COV2.S at low or high dose, single or two shots; about 5 received placebo; per-sample allocation not given. Day 63 after the first injection of vaccine or placebo was the sampling time. Some clones are missing from TCRdb's copy, which holds only in-frame ones; the method was immunoSEQ multiplex PCR. Among around 300,000 clones, 75% to 90% were seen once, and the ten largest hold about 10%. The sequenced sample was peripheral blood, obtained in a trial of Ad26.COV2.S vaccine versus placebo. All receptors derive from a person aged 18-60 years who received the Ad26.COV2.S COVID-19 vaccine or a placebo.

The table lists this clone with a count of one. The chain combines TRBV6-4 with TRBJ2-1, with TRBD2 matching 8 bases. The ends lost 6 bases at V and 2 bases at J; junction bases unmatched: 18. This CDR3 contains 19 residues. Germline CDR1 MRHNA, CDR2 SNTAGT. DNA of the CDR3: TGTGCCAGCAGCCATCGGACTAGCCGCACCCGCCCCGCCTACAATGAGCAGTTCTTC. Its protein is CASSHRTSRTRPAYNEQFF.

This chain connects TRBV5-1 to TRBJ1-3; 10 positions agree with TRBD1. The CDR3 contains 16 residues. Germline loops: CDR1 SGHRS, CDR2 YFSETQ. Trimming removed 4 bases from V and 3 bases from J; junction bases left unmatched: 7. The CDR3 coding sequence is TGCGCCAGCAGCCAGGACAGGGGGACATATGGAAACACCATATATTTT. It yields the protein CASSQDRGTYGNTIYF.

The CDR3: CASSLRAGELFF. The DNA of the CDR3 is TGTGCCAGCAGTTTACGGGCCGGGGAGCTGTTTTTT. The genes are TRBV12-3 or TRBV12-4 and TRBJ2-2; D call uncertain. There are 12 residues in the CDR3. V dropped 2 bases and J dropped 6 bases, with 4 bases sitting between them.

The chain recombines TRBV19 with TRBJ2-4; the D gene is possibly TRBD2 (6 bases). Trimming removed 3 bases from V and 3 bases from J, with 21 bases in between. The CDR3 is 18 residues long. Germline CDR1 and CDR2: LNHDA and SQIVND (reference sequence). CDR3 in DNA: TGTGCCAGTAGTATTTCTAGCCCGGGGGAAAATGGCAAAAACATTCAGTACTTC. It specifies CASSISSPGENGKNIQYF.

The V and J genes are TRBV19 and TRBJ2-2; D unclear. Trimming cost V 4 bases and J 9 bases, with 15 bases left between them. The V gene's germline CDR1 is LNHDA and CDR2 SQIVND (reference sequence). The CDR3 runs 14 residues. The CDR3 protein is CASSTGLGLRELFF. The CDR3 DNA sequence: TGTGCCAGTAGTACAGGCCTTGGCCTCCGGGAGCTGTTTTTT.

The CDR3 DNA sequence: TGTGCCAGCAGCCAAGATGATCCGGGGCTAGCGGAAGTGTACACCGGGGAGCTGTTTTTT. It specifies CASSQDDPGLAEVYTGELFF. This chain joins TRBV4-2 and TRBJ2-2; 7 nucleotides agree with TRBD2. Trimming cost V 0 bases and J 3 bases; bases outside gene matches: 16. The CDR3 is 20 amino acids. CDR1 and CDR2 (germline): LGHNA, YNFKEQ.

This clone was picked up one time. The rearrangement links TRBV7-2 to TRBJ1-3; a weak D match, TRBD1 (6 bases). Per germline, CDR1 SGHTA and CDR2 FQGNSA. V lost 5 bases and J 4 bases, leaving 12 bases between the germline ends. There are 14 residues in the CDR3. CDR3 DNA sequence: TGTGCCAGCAGCGAAACAGGGTGGGGAAACACCATATATTTT. Its protein product is CASSETGWGNTIYF.

J is TRBJ2-1 and V is TRBV5-5; TRBD2 aligns across 7 bases. Germline V CDR1 and CDR2: SGHKS, YYEKEE (reference sequence). The CDR3 has 15 amino acids. V shed 6 bases, J shed 5 bases, and the junction held 11 bases outside the gene matches. CDR3 region: CASTLRGVRDNEQFF. The CDR3, as DNA: TGTGCCAGCACTCTACGGGGGGTCAGGGACAATGAGCAGTTCTTC.